This TCR beta chain emerged from a study of cytotoxic CD8 clonotypes in ibrutinib-treated CLL. This table comes from immunoSEQ multiplex PCR, and its TCRdb copy is limited to in-frame clones, with some not included. The sample lists 150,000 to 200,000 clones, 70% to 90% occurring once. The specimen was PBMCs, collected at disease progression, from a patient treated with ibrutinib. The sequence derives from a human donor with chronic lymphocytic leukemia.

CDR3 DNA: TGTGCCAGCAGCCCTCCCGGACGGTACACTGAAGCTTTCTTT. This gives the protein CASSPPGRYTEAFF. The chain recombines TRBV28 with TRBJ1-1, with no clear D. The length of the CDR3 is 14 residues. From germline, CDR1 is MDHEN and CDR2 SYDVKM. V was trimmed by 6 bases and J by 3 bases, leaving 14 bases between them.